These 13 T cell receptor beta chains share one sample of origin, sequenced in a study of blood T cell repertoires in COVID-19. Using immunoSEQ multiplex PCR, the repertoire was profiled, and TCRdb retains in-frame clones only, with some absent. Of a few hundred thousand clones listed, over 70% are singletons. Source material: peripheral blood. The receptors stem from an older woman with acute or convalescent COVID-19.

Regarding this clone: The sample has other DNA sequences that encode this CDR3 too. This chain links TRBV5-4 with TRBJ2-3; D possibly corresponds to TRBD2 (6 bases). Germline loops: CDR1 SGHNT, CDR2 YYREEE (reference sequence). The CDR3 has 15 amino acids. V lost 0 bases and J lost 0, with 8 bases in between. The CDR3, as DNA: TGTGCCAGCAGCTTGGGCGGGGCTAGCACAGATACGCAGTATTTT. It translates to CASSLGGASTDTQYF.

The rearrangement joins TRBV5-3 to TRBJ1-2, with D unresolved. TRBV5-3 is designated an ORF whose function remains uncertain. With 0 bases removed from V and 8 bases from J, the gap between germline ends came to 8 bases. The CDR3 extends over 12 amino acids. The CDR3 region has the DNA TGTGCCAGAAGCTTGGGGCATTCCGGCTACACCTTC. As protein: CARSLGHSGYTF.

The gene calls are TRBV6-5 and TRBJ2-7, with TRBD1 identical over 8 bases. Trimming at V came to 6 bases and at J to 9 bases, leaving 7 bases not matched to a gene. Per the germline V gene, CDR1 is MNHEY and CDR2 is SVGAGI. The CDR3 consists of 12 residues. In nucleotides, the CDR3 is TGTGCCAGCAGCAACGACAGGGGTGGGCAGTACTTC. Protein sequence: CASSNDRGGQYF.

This chain links TRBV30 with TRBJ1-6, with 9 bases lining up with TRBD1. CDR1 is GTSNPN and CDR2 is SVGIG in the germline V gene (reference sequence). J was trimmed by 14 bases and V by 3 bases; bases with no gene match: 2. CDR3 size: 11 residues. CDR3 sequence: CAWRTGGSLHF. CDR3 DNA sequence: TGTGCCTGGAGGACAGGGGGGTCCCTCCACTTT.

This rearrangement joins TRBV30 to TRBJ2-7; a weak D match, TRBD1 (5 bases). CDR1 is GTSNPN, CDR2 SVGIG, per germline (reference sequence). The V end was cut by 1 base, the J end by 2 bases, with 12 bases between. This CDR3 has 14 residues. The CDR3 nucleotides are TGTGCCTGGAGTGAGTGGGGCCGTACCTACGAGCAGTACGTC. It is translated as CAWSEWGRTYEQYV.

The rearrangement links TRBV18 to TRBJ1-2; tentatively, D is TRBD1 (5 bases). Trimming pared 3 bases from V and 7 bases from J, leaving 21 bases between. CDR1 and CDR2 (germline): KGHSH, LQKENI. CDR3 length: 16 amino acids. The CDR3 here is CASSPPGGYGSSGYTF. The CDR3 DNA reads as TGTGCCAGCTCACCTCCGGGGGGATACGGAAGTTCTGGCTACACCTTC.

The chain joins TRBV6-5 to TRBJ2-2; 9 bases are shared with TRBD2. Germline V gene sequence: CDR1 MNHEY, CDR2 SVGAGI. The CDR3 runs to 15 residues. Trimming cost V 7 bases and J 0 bases; bases outside gene matches: 3. The CDR3 loop is CASISGGTNTGELFF. For the CDR3, the DNA is TGTGCCAGCATCAGCGGGGGGACGAACACCGGGGAGCTGTTTTTT.

The genes are TRBV6-5 and TRBJ1-1; D is undetermined. Germline CDR1 and CDR2: MNHEY and SVGAGI. The CDR3 is 13 amino acids. The V and J ends lost 2 bases and 8 bases respectively, with 12 bases between them. In nucleotides, the CDR3 is TGTGCCAGCAGTTACGGCCAGGCCACCGAAGCTTTCTTT. Translated, it gives CASSYGQATEAFF.

This chain connects TRBV7-2 to TRBJ2-7, with D hard to call. Trimming removed 5 bases at V and 0 bases at J, with 11 bases between. Germline V gene lookup returns CDR1 SGHTA and CDR2 FQGNSA. The CDR3 spans 14 residues. CDR3 amino acids: CASSGVDNSYEQYF. CDR3 coding DNA: TGTGCCAGCAGCGGTGTCGACAACTCCTACGAGCAGTACTTC.

V usage is TRBV7-8 and J usage is TRBJ2-5; possibly TRBD2 for D (6 bases). Germline CDR1 reads SGHVS; CDR2 reads FQNEAQ. CDR3 size: 16 residues. The germline V and J ends were trimmed by 7 bases and 4 bases, with 22 bases remaining between them. CDR3 region: CASTISGGGSRETQYF. CDR3 coding DNA: TGTGCCAGCACCATAAGCGGTGGAGGGTCCCGAGAGACCCAGTACTTC.

V gene TRBV12-3 or TRBV12-4 combines with J gene TRBJ1-2; TRBD1 matches at 7 bases. This CDR3 spans 13 amino acids. V lost 2 bases to trimming and J lost 8 bases; unmatched junction nucleotides: 5. CDR3 loop: CASSLRTGRGYTF. The DNA of the CDR3 is TGTGCCAGCAGTTTACGGACAGGCCGGGGCTACACCTTC.

The chain employs TRBV9 and TRBJ2-3; the match to TRBD1 covers 9 bases. V shed 4 bases and J 5 bases; nucleotides not matched to a gene: 8. CDR3 length equals 15 residues. The germline V gene encodes CDR1 SGDLS and CDR2 YYNGEE. The CDR3 DNA reads as TGTGCCAGCAGCCTAACAGGGGGCGGGGGAGATACGCAGTATTTT. It specifies CASSLTGGGGDTQYF. The full variable domain, with the rest looked up from reference TRBV9 and TRBJ2-3, is DSGVTQTPKHLITATGQRVTLRCSPRSGDLSVYWYQQSLDQGLQFLIQYYNGEERAKGNILERFSAQQFPDLHSELNLSSLELGDSALYFCASSLTGGGGDTQYFGPGTRLTVL.

The CDR3 loop reads CASSLAGWRTTDTQYF. The CDR3 DNA sequence: TGTGCCAGCAGCTTGGCAGGGTGGCGGACCACAGATACGCAGTATTTT. The gene calls are TRBV5-6 and TRBJ2-3; a weak D match, TRBD1 (5 bases). Germline V gene sequence: CDR1 SGHDT, CDR2 YYEEEE. This CDR3 contains 16 residues. V was pared by 0 bases and J by 2 bases, with 13 bases between.